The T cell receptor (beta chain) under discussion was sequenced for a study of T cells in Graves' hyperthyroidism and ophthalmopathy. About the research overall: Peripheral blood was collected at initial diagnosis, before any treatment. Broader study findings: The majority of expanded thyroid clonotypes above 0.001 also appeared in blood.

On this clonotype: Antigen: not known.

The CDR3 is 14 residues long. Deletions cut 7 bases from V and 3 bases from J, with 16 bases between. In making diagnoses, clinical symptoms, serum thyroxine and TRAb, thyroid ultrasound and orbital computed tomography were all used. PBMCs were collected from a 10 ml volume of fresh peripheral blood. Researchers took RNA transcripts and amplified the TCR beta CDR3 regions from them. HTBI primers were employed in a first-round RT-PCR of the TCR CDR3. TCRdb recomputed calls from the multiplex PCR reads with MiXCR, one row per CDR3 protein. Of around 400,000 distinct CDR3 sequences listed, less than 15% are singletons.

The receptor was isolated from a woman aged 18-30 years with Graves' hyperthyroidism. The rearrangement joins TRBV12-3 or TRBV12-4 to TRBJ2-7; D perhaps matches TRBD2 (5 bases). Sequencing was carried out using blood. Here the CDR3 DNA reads TGTGCCAGCACCACTGGGAGCGGTGGCTACGAGCAGTACTTC. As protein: CASTTGSGGYEQYF.